This T cell receptor beta chain came from a study of blood T cell repertoires in COVID-19 (dated by TCRdb to about 2020). Concerning the study at large: Collaborator samples came from the United States, Italy and Spain and covered acute and convalescent phases of COVID-19. Subjects who had been exposed to COVID-19, were actively infected with it, or had recovered from it provided the deeply sampled blood TCRbeta repertoires that made up the dataset. The repertoires were released in a freely available public database intended as a resource for research on the immune response to SARS-CoV-2. The samples were drawn from the first 160 participants of the ongoing ImmuneRACE study and from 1,254 subjects provided by 6 global collaborators. Where HLA class I and class II types were available, the types were taken from metadata supplied by the sample provider, not from assay-based typing. The prospective study material was composed of cDNA or gDNA derived from T cells, B-cell-depleted T cells, or PBMCs. Sample metadata almost always included a de-identified subject ID, COVID-19 status, age in years and sex.

Samples from volunteer blood donors who had recovered from COVID-19 were contributed by a second Seattle source. Collaborating institutions collected whole blood in K2EDTA tubes following their own protocols. For TCRbeta analysis, collaborators shipped samples as frozen whole blood, isolated PBMCs, or DNA extracted from either of those sample types. Including cysteine and phenylalanine, the CDR3 has 14 amino acids. CDR3 DNA is the only sequence kept; it has 42 bases, read in frame from the first base. The germline V gene provides CDR1 SGDLS and CDR2 YYNGEE. V lost 4 bases and J lost 5 bases, and the count of bases not matched to a germline gene is 6. The investigation overall reported the following: How much clinical and demographic metadata was included differed by source and by participant, and the metadata was provided uncurated.

The immunoSEQ Assay, a bias-controlled multiplex PCR, was used to amplify TCRbeta CDR3 regions from genomic DNA. Under the source paper's analysis protocol: Nucleated cell counts per sample were estimated from amplification of reference gene primers within the assay. Sequence reads were collapsed and filtered to measure the absolute abundance of every unique TCRbeta CDR3 rearrangement. For each sample, productive Simpson clonality was calculated as the square root of Simpson's diversity index across productive rearrangements. Drawn from immuneACCESS, this table holds only the in-frame rearrangements with V and J called that TCRdb kept. Clones are partly lost; checked studies trace under half to an unresolved V gene and leave the rest unexplained. The DNA was the basis for D and trimming; V, J and clone size are from that table. This sample comprises over 95,000 clones, about 88% of them detected only once. Roughly 8.4% of the sample is held by the ten biggest clonotypes.

To note about this clone: Which antigen it targets is not known. Base qualities are missing; no much larger clone stands one base away.

Material: peripheral blood. The TCR originated in an older woman who had recovered from COVID-19. This sequence uses TRBV9 and TRBJ2-5, and 9 junction bases match TRBD2. The CDR3 reads as follows: CASSISGSGETQYF. The sequenced DNA is TGTGCCAGCAGCATTAGCGGGAGTGGTGAGACCCAGTACTTC.